These 11 T cell receptor beta chains were all obtained from the same sample, sequenced in a study of cytomegalovirus exposure and HLA in healthy donors. 13 Jbeta primers and 60 Vbeta primers were used for the PCR. Sequencing was performed with immunoSEQ multiplex PCR; in TCRdb, only in-frame clones are kept and a portion is missing. The sample holds 75,000 to 100,000 clones, around 77% seen once. Sample: PBMCs. The receptors come from a man aged 35 to 55 in good health and CMV-seronegative.

The rearrangement joins TRBV7-9 to TRBJ1-3; weak D call: TRBD1 (5 bases). The CDR3 runs to 15 residues. Between the trimmed V and J ends, which lost 1 base and 0 bases, there was a span of 7 bases. CDR1 and CDR2 (germline): SEHNR, FQNEAQ (reference sequence). The CDR3 DNA reads as TGTGCCAGCAGCTTAGGGGACTACTCTGGAAACACCATATATTTT. The encoded protein is CASSLGDYSGNTIYF.

The rearrangement links TRBV19 to TRBJ2-1; 14 bases match TRBD2. The CDR3 consists of 17 residues. The V segment lost 3 bases and the J segment 6 bases; nucleotides outside the gene matches: 7. From germline, CDR1 is LNHDA and CDR2 SQIVND (reference sequence). CDR3 loop: CASSIRLAGGPSNEQFF. The CDR3 bases are TGTGCCAGTAGTATCCGACTAGCGGGGGGGCCTAGCAATGAGCAGTTCTTC. The whole variable domain, filled in from reference TRBV19 and TRBJ2-1, reads DGGITQSPKYLFRKEGQNVTLSCEQNLNHDAMYWYRQDPGQGLRLIYYSQIVNDFQKGDIAEGYSVSREKKESFPLTVTSAQKNPTAFYLCASSIRLAGGPSNEQFFGPGTRLTVL.

The chain recombines TRBV13 with TRBJ2-2; 7 positions agree with TRBD2. The ends lost 9 bases at V and 0 bases at J; junction bases unmatched: 4. The germline V gene has CDR1 PRHDT and CDR2 FYEKMQ (reference sequence). The CDR3 extends over 14 amino acids. The DNA for the CDR3 is TGTGCCAGTACGGGGGGTTCGAACACCGGGGAGCTGTTTTTT. As protein: CASTGGSNTGELFF. The variable domain in full, with the rest retrieved from reference TRBV13 and TRBJ2-2, is AAGVIQSPRHLIKEKRETATLKCYPIPRHDTVYWYQQGPGQDPQFLISFYEKMQSDKGSIPDRFSAQQFSDYHSELNMSSLELGDSALYFCASTGGSNTGELFFGEGSRLTVL.

The V gene is TRBV6-1, the J gene TRBJ2-7; 11 nucleotides align to TRBD1. V was pared by 4 bases and J by 6 bases, with 5 bases of the junction left unmatched. Germline V gives CDR1 MNHNS, CDR2 SASEGT. This CDR3 region has 14 residues. Written as DNA, the CDR3 is TGTGCCAGCAGTGCCGGGACAGGGGGTCTCGAGCAGTACTTC. Amino acid sequence: CASSAGTGGLEQYF.

This clone was seen a handful of times. The gene calls are TRBV4-1 and TRBJ2-5, with D possibly being TRBD1 (6 bases). The CDR3 runs to 14 residues. Trimming took 1 base from V and 2 from J, leaving 8 bases between them. Germline V gives CDR1 MGHRA, CDR2 YSYEKL. CDR3 DNA: TGCGCCAGCAGCCAAGTAACAGGGCAAGAGACCCAGTACTTC. Its translation is CASSQVTGQETQYF.

The CDR3 bases are TGTGCCAGCAGCGTAGGCAGGGGGCTTCAGCCCCAGCATTTT. The encoded protein is CASSVGRGLQPQHF. The J gene is TRBJ1-5, the V gene TRBV9; 8 positions agree with TRBD1. Germline V gives CDR1 SGDLS, CDR2 YYNGEE. The CDR3 loop spans 14 amino acids. V lost 0 bases, J lost 6 bases, and 2 bases stayed unmatched.

This clone has more than one count but fewer than ten. The chain has TRBV11-2 and TRBJ2-7; 12 positions agree with TRBD2. Germline-derived CDR1 and CDR2 are SGHAT and FQNNGV. V was pared by 1 base and J by 6 bases, with 1 base of the junction left unmatched. The CDR3 is 14 amino acids. The CDR3 nucleotides read TGTGCCAGCAGCTTAGGACTAGCGGGAGCCGAGCAGTACTTC. This encodes CASSLGLAGAEQYF.

CDR3 nucleotides: TGTGCCAGCAGCGAGGGACAGGTTAATTCACCCCTCCACTTT. As protein: CASSEGQVNSPLHF. The chain links TRBV5-4 to TRBJ1-6; 8 bases map to TRBD1. The CDR3 sequence is 14 residues long. Trimming at V came to 4 bases and at J to 6 bases, leaving 3 bases not matched to a gene. Germline V gene sequence: CDR1 SGHNT, CDR2 YYREEE (reference sequence).

The chain's CDR3 is CASSLTGSGTDTQYF. The DNA for the CDR3 is TGCGCCAGCAGCTTGACCGGTTCGGGCACAGATACGCAGTATTTT. This chain uses TRBV5-1 with TRBJ2-3, with D unclear. Deletions cut 1 base from V and 1 base from J, with 10 bases between. The CDR3 covers 15 residues. In germline, CDR1 is SGHRS, CDR2 YFSETQ. The full variable domain, rest sourced from reference TRBV5-1 and TRBJ2-3, is KAGVTQTPRYLIKTRGQQVTLSCSPISGHRSVSWYQQTPGQGLQFLFEYFSETQRNKGNFPGRFSGRQFSNSRSEMNVSTLELGDSALYLCASSLTGSGTDTQYFGPGTRLTVL.

The J gene is TRBJ1-2, the V gene TRBV2, with D uncertain. Per the germline V gene, CDR1 is SNHLY and CDR2 is FYNNEI. V was clipped by 4 bases and J by 3 bases, with 9 bases between them. This CDR3 contains 13 residues. For the CDR3, the DNA is TGTGCCAGCAGTGTATTCGGGGACTATGGCTACACCTTC. Amino acid sequence: CASSVFGDYGYTF. Filled out from reference TRBV2 and TRBJ1-2, the complete variable domain reads EPEVTQTPSHQVTQMGQEVILRCVPISNHLYFYWYRQILGQKVEFLVSFYNNEISEKSEIFDDQFSVERPDGSNFTLKIRSTKLEDSAMYFCASSVFGDYGYTFGSGTRLTVV.

The chain employs TRBV15 and TRBJ2-7; a possible D gene is TRBD1 (6 bases). CDR3 length equals 17 residues. Between the trimmed V and J ends, which lost 1 base and 3 bases, there was a span of 19 bases. Germline V lookup: CDR1 LNHNV, CDR2 YYDKDF (reference sequence). The CDR3 nucleotides read TGTGCCACCAGCAGAGCGGACAGTTCCGCGAGCGGCTACGAGCAGTACTTC. This translates into CATSRADSSASGYEQYF.